This record looks at one T cell receptor beta chain sequence and its context. This clonotype was picked up a small number of times. What antigen it recognizes has not been identified. Base quality data are lacking; no much larger clone is found one base away. PBMCs were isolated by Ficoll-Paque density gradient centrifugation. This sample is part of a study of T-cell memory formation after mild COVID-19 (dated by TCRdb to about 2021). Background on the whole study: Most TCR sequence clusters were specific to one of the two donors. In a couple of donors, T-cell clones that expanded and contracted after mild COVID-19 were followed by sequencing TCRalpha and TCRbeta repertoires longitudinally. Two young, previously healthy adult volunteers made up the cohort, one male and one female.

Overall study outcomes, separate from this receptor: The second-wave clones that peaked on day 37 were not confirmed to be SARS-CoV-2 specific. Some responding clones were detected in pre-infection memory, suggesting pre-existing cross-reactive memory T cells joined the SARS-CoV-2 response. From day 15 to 85, contracting clones showed balanced CD4/CD8 phenotypes, whereas a second wave of clones that expanded from day 15 to 37 leaned towards CD4+. Contracting CD4+ clones turned up mainly in the CM and EM memory subsets, whereas EMRA was where CD8+ clones were enriched. The study covered only a couple of mild cases, and larger cohorts including severe cases with pre-infection samples were considered necessary.

The reads were generated on an Illumina NovaSeq 6000. Using 5'RACE with constant-segment primers, TCRalpha and TCRbeta cDNA libraries were constructed, with sample barcodes and unique molecular identifiers added in the process. Trizol reagent was used to extract RNA from every sample. Libraries were amplified in two PCR steps, with a second sample barcode and Illumina TruSeq adapters added in the second step. Sequencing of the libraries was done on an Illumina NovaSeq, producing 2 x 150 bp paired-end reads. The authors' pipeline ran thus. Demultiplexing of reads and collapsing into UMI-guided consensus sequences were performed with migec v1.2.7. Using mixcr v2.1.11, the UMI consensuses were aligned to TRA and TRB V and J templates and assembled into clonotypes. A clonotype was counted as expanded or contracted only if both edgeR and NoisET called the change significant, with noise models trained on biological replicates. edgeR calls used a false discovery rate-adjusted p below 0.01 and a log2 fold-change threshold of 1. As an exploratory analysis of dynamics, PCA with hierarchical clustering was applied to max-normalized trajectories of the 1000 most abundant clonotypes. Separately sequenced CD4+ and CD8+ repertoires were used to assign the CD4 or CD8 phenotype of responding clones. The public reads were reprocessed in TCRdb via fastp at Q25 and MiXCR, keeping in-frame beta chains. Every distinct CDR3 protein forms one entry, paired with its most common genes and DNA. It is TCRdb's table, rather than the study itself, that gives the V and J calls and clone size. The sample table lists more than 450,000 distinct CDR3 sequences, approximately 19% of them with a count of one. The ten largest clones represent 12% of the sample.

The CDR3 runs 12 amino acids, cysteine and phenylalanine included. The DNA shown is the 36-base CDR3, in frame from base 1. Per the germline V gene, SGHNT is the CDR1 and YENEEA is the CDR2. The junction carries 8 bases between V and J, which are trimmed by 5 bases and 5 bases respectively. This clonotype was sampled from an adult woman who had mild COVID-19 (a few samples of this study predate the infection). The sample titles of this study are shuffled in the database, so cell type and time point are left out; the donor was told from shared clones. Specimen: PBMCs or a T cell subset sorted from them (not recorded which). The rearranged segments are TRBV11-3 and TRBJ2-3; the D gene is unclear. The nucleotide sequence is given as TGTGCCAGCAGCAAGGATTTAGATACGCAGTATTTT. Translated, it gives CASSKDLDTQYF.